These 9 T cell receptor beta chains were sequenced from one sample in a study of blood T cell repertoires in COVID-19. Assay: immunoSEQ multiplex PCR; the TCRdb copy retains only in-frame clones and omits some. This table holds about 120,000 clones, around 78% found once. Sequenced sample: peripheral blood. The origin of the receptors is an older man with acute or convalescent COVID-19.

This clone was seen a handful of times. The chain couples TRBV14 to TRBJ2-1; 9 bases map to TRBD2. The CDR3 is 17 amino acids. V shed 0 bases and J 7 bases; nucleotides not matched to a gene: 10. Looked up from germline, CDR1 is SGHDN and CDR2 is FVKESK. CDR3 residues: CASSQDLAGGPPNEQFF. CDR3 nucleotides: TGTGCCAGCAGCCAAGATCTCGCGGGGGGGCCCCCTAATGAGCAGTTCTTC.

The CDR3: CATSRDPRYLQPQHF. In DNA, the CDR3 is TGTGCCACCAGCAGAGATCCCCGGTACTTACAGCCCCAGCATTTT. The chain recombines TRBV15 with TRBJ1-5; D gene unclear. Germline CDR1 and CDR2: LNHNV and YYDKDF (reference sequence). The V gene lost 0 bases and the J gene lost 7 bases, with 13 bases spanning the gap. The CDR3 spans 15 residues. Variable domain in full (rest from reference TRBV15 and TRBJ1-5): DAMVIQNPRYQVTQFGKPVTLSCSQTLNHNVMYWYQQKSSQAPKLLFHYYDKDFNNEADTPDNFQSRRPNTSFCFLDIRSPGLGDTAMYLCATSRDPRYLQPQHFGDGTRLSIL.

This chain links TRBV4-2 with TRBJ1-1, with D possibly TRBD1 on 6 matching bases. V lost 2 bases to trimming and J lost 1 base, with 11 bases between them. The length of the CDR3 is 15 residues. Germline loops: CDR1 LGHNA, CDR2 YNFKEQ. The CDR3 DNA reads as TGTGCCAGCAGCCAACCAGCAGGGGAGAACACTGAAGCTTTCTTT. This gives the protein CASSQPAGENTEAFF.

The chain joins TRBV15 to TRBJ1-1, with D perhaps TRBD1 (6 bases). The CDR3 is 15 amino acids. Germline-derived CDR1 and CDR2 are LNHNV and YYDKDF (reference sequence). Trimming took off 4 bases at V and 5 bases at J, with 17 bases between the two ends. The CDR3 region has the DNA TGTGCCACCAGCATTGTCACAGGGATAAAAACTGAAGCTTTCTTT. It specifies CATSIVTGIKTEAFF.

The chain joins TRBV15 to TRBJ2-4; D possibly corresponds to TRBD2 (5 bases). Germline lookup yields CDR1 LNHNV and CDR2 YYDKDF (reference sequence). This CDR3 is built from 15 residues. V lost 3 bases and J lost 0, with 9 bases in between. The CDR3 DNA follows: TGTGCCACCAGCAGCCTGGGAGAAGCCAAAAACATTCAGTACTTC. This sequence encodes CATSSLGEAKNIQYF.

The V call is TRBV9, the J call TRBJ1-2; 7 bases map to TRBD1. The V gene's germline CDR1 is SGDLS and CDR2 YYNGEE. The CDR3 is 14 residues long. V lost 0 bases and J lost 6; bases outside the gene matches: 5. CDR3 bases: TGTGCCAGCAGCGTAGAACAACAGGGGCATGGCTACACCTTC. This sequence encodes CASSVEQQGHGYTF.

The V gene is TRBV7-3, the J gene TRBJ1-3; unclear D gene. The CDR3 sequence is 19 residues long. Between the trimmed V and J ends, which lost 5 bases and 0 bases, there was a span of 23 bases. Germline assignment: CDR1 SGHTA and CDR2 FQGTGA. CDR3 in amino acids: CASSLEVRRPLSSGNTIYF. The CDR3 DNA is TGTGCCAGCAGCCTAGAGGTTCGACGGCCGTTGAGCTCTGGAAACACCATATATTTT.

The V call is TRBV2, the J call TRBJ2-3; a weak D match, TRBD2 (7 bases). Trimming removed 0 bases from V and 2 bases from J, with 12 bases in between. Germline CDR1 and CDR2: SNHLY and FYNNEI. The CDR3 totals 16 residues. The CDR3 here is CASSEARGGFTDTQYF. CDR3 bases: TGTGCCAGCAGTGAAGCGAGGGGGGGGTTCACAGATACGCAGTATTTT.

The chain has TRBV6-5 and TRBJ2-1; no firm D call. The CDR3 is 14 amino acids. Looked up from germline, CDR1 is MNHEY and CDR2 is SVGAGI. V lost 7 bases and J 2 bases, leaving 12 bases between the germline ends. The DNA of the CDR3 is TGTGCCAGCAAATCGATGAGCACCTACAATGAGCAGTTCTTC. It codes for CASKSMSTYNEQFF.